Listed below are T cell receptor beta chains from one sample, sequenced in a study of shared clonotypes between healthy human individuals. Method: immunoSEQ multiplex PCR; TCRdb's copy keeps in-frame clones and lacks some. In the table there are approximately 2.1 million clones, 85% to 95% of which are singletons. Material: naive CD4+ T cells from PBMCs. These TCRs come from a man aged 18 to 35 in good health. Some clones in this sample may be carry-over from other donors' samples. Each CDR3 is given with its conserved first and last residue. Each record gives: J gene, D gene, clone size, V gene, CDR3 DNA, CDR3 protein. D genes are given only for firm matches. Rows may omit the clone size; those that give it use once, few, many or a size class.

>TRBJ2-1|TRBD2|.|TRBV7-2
TGTGCCAGCAGCTTAGGACCTAGCGGGAGCAATGAGCAGTTCTTC
CASSLGPSGSNEQFF
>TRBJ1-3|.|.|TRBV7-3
TGTGCCAGCAGCGCAGCCGGGGGGTTTGGAAACACCATATATTTT
CASSAAGGFGNTIYF
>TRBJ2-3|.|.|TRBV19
TGTGCCAGCCGGCTGGCAGATACGCAGTATTTT
CASRLADTQYF
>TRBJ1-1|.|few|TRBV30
TGTGCCTGGAGTGCTGACAGTGGGACGGCTTTCTTT
CAWSADSGTAFF
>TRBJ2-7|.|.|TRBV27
TGTGCCAGCAGTCCCTCCGCCCGGAGGATCTCCTACGAGCAGTACTTC
CASSPSARRISYEQYF
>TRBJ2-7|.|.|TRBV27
TGTGCCAGCAGTTCCCTGGGCGGAAGCTACGAGCAGTACTTC
CASSSLGGSYEQYF
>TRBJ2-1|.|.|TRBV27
TGTGCCAGCAGTTTTAGGTCCTACAATGAGCAGTTCTTC
CASSFRSYNEQFF
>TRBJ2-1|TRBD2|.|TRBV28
TGTGCCAGCACCTCACCCCGGGGACTAGACATGTTCTTC
CASTSPRGLDMFF
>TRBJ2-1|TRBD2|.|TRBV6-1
TGTGCCAGCAGGCTAGTGGGACTAGTGGGCAATGAGCAGTTCTTC
CASRLVGLVGNEQFF
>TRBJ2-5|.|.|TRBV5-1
TGCGCCAGCAGCTTGGGCTCAGGCCAAGAGACCCAGTACTTC
CASSLGSGQETQYF
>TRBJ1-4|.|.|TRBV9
TGTGCCAGCAGCCAGGCCTTTAATGAAAAACTGTTTTTT
CASSQAFNEKLFF
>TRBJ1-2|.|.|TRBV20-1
TGCAGTGCTAGAAGGGACTATGGCTACACCTTC
CSARRDYGYTF
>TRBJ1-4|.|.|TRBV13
TGTGCCAGCAGCGGTCGAACCGGGAGCGGCGAAAAACTGTTTTTT
CASSGRTGSGEKLFF
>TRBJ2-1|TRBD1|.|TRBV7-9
TGTGCCAGCAGCCCCGGACAGGGCATCTTC
CASSPGQGIF
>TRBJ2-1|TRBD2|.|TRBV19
TGTGCCAGTAGTGCGGCTAGCGGTAGGACCTACAATGAGCAGTTCTTC
CASSAASGRTYNEQFF
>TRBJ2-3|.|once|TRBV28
TGTGCCAGCAGTTTAGGGGGAGGCACAGATACGCAGTATTTT
CASSLGGGTDTQYF
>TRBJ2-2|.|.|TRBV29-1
TGCAGCGTTGGTTACAGGCTAAACACCGGGGAGCTGTTTTTT
CSVGYRLNTGELFF
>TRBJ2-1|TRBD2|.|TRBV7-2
TGTGCCAGCAGCTTAGAAGGGACTAGCGGGAGCGGTGAGCAGTTCTTC
CASSLEGTSGSGEQFF
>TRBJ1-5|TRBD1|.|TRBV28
TGTGCCAGCAGTGGGACAGGTTATGGTGACAATCAGCCCCAGCATTTT
CASSGTGYGDNQPQHF
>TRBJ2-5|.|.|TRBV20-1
TGCAGTGCAGAAAAAGAGACCCAGTACTTC
CSAEKETQYF
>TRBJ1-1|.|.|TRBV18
TGTGCCAGCTCACCACCGAAGGGGGGCGTCATGAACACTGAAGCTTTCTTT
CASSPPKGGVMNTEAFF
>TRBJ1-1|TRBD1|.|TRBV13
TGTGCCAGCAGCTCCCGACAGGGGGCGCGCACTGAAGCTTTCTTT
CASSSRQGARTEAFF
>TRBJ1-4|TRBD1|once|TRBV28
TGTGCCAGCAGTGCGACAGGGGGGACTAATGAAAAACTGTTTTTT
CASSATGGTNEKLFF
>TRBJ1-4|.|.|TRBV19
TGTGCCAGTAGGTTTCAGAGAAATGAAAAACTGTTTTTT
CASRFQRNEKLFF
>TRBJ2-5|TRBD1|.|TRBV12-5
TGTGCTAGTGGTTGGGCCGGGACAGGGGGCGCAGGACCGTACCAAGAGACCCAGTACTTC
CASGWAGTGGAGPYQETQYF
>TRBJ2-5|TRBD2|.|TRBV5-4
TGTGCCAGCAGCTTGGCCCGGGCTAGCGGGAGGGCACAAGAGACCCAGTACTTC
CASSLARASGRAQETQYF
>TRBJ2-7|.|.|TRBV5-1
TGCGCCAGCAGCTTGACTACCAGCTACGAGCAGTACTTC
CASSLTTSYEQYF
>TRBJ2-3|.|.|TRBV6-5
TGTGCCAGCAGGGGTTCTCCAGATACGCAGTATTTT
CASRGSPDTQYF
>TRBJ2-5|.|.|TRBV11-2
TGTGCCAGCAGCTTTGCTTGGGAGACCCAGTACTTC
CASSFAWETQYF
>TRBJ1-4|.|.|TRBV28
TGTGCCAGCAGTTTACCAGGGGCTGCAACTAATGAAAAACTGTTTTTT
CASSLPGAATNEKLFF
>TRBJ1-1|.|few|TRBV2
TGTGCCAGCAGTATTCAGGGGACCACTGAAGCTTTCTTT
CASSIQGTTEAFF
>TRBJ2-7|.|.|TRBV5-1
TGCGCCAGCAGCCCCTCGGATAGCCGGCAGTACTTC
CASSPSDSRQYF
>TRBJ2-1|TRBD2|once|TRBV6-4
TGTGCCAGCAGAAGACTAGCGGGAGTGAAAAATGAGCAGTTCTTC
CASRRLAGVKNEQFF
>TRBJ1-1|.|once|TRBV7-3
TGTGCCAGCAGCTTACAGAGGTCGAACACTGAAGCTTTCTTT
CASSLQRSNTEAFF
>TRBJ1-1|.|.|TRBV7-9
TGTGCCAGCAGCTTAGGAGCATCCACCCCGAACACTGAAGCTTTCTTT
CASSLGASTPNTEAFF
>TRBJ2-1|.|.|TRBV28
TGTGCCAGCAGGGGCAGGGGTACGAATGAGCAGTTCTTC
CASRGRGTNEQFF
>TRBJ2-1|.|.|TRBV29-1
TGCAGCGTTGGGCGCCAGAGCTACAATGAGCAGTTCTTC
CSVGRQSYNEQFF
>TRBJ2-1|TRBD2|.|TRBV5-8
TGTGCCAGCAGCTTGGTAGGGGCGGGAGGGCCCTACAATGAGCAGTTCTTC
CASSLVGAGGPYNEQFF
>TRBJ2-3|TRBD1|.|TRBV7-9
TGTGCCAGCAGCTTAGCGCAAGGGGGCCGTAGCTCAGATACGCAGTATTTT
CASSLAQGGRSSDTQYF
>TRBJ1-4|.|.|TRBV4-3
TGCGCCAGCAGCCAAGAAGGGTTTAATGAAAAACTGTTTTTT
CASSQEGFNEKLFF
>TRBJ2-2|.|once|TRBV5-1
TGCGCCAGCAAGAGGGGACTGCTCCAGGATGGGGAGCTGTTTTTT
CASKRGLLQDGELFF
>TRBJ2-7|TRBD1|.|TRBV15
TGTGCCACCAGCAGAGATACCGGGACAGGGGCCTACGAGCAGTACTTC
CATSRDTGTGAYEQYF
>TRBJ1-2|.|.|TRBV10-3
TGTGCCATCAGTCTCCTGGGGGATGGCTACACCTTC
CAISLLGDGYTF
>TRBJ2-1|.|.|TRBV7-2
TGTGCCAGCAGCTCGGGACCGGTCTCCTACAATGAGCAGTTCTTC
CASSSGPVSYNEQFF
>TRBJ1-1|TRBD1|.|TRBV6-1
TGTGCCAGCAGTGCACGGACAGGGACTCACACTGAAGCTTTCTTT
CASSARTGTHTEAFF
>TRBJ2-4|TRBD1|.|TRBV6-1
TGTGCCAGCAGTGAAGACAGGGGCTCACCAAACATTCAGTACTTC
CASSEDRGSPNIQYF
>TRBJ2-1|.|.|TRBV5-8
TGTGCCAGCAGCTTGGCTCCTAAAATCCGGGATGATGAGCAGTTCTTC
CASSLAPKIRDDEQFF
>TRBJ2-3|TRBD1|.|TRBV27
TGTGCCAGCAGTTTATCTGGTAGGGGGCCGACAGATACGCAGTATTTT
CASSLSGRGPTDTQYF
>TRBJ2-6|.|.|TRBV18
TGTGCCAGCTCCAGAAGAGAATCTGGGGCCAACGTCCTGACTTTC
CASSRRESGANVLTF
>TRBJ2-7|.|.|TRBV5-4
TGTGCCAGCAGCTTACAGGGCCGACCCTACGAGCAGTACTTC
CASSLQGRPYEQYF
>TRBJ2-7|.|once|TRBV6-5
TGTGCCAGCACTGCTCTCGGCGAGCAGTACTTC
CASTALGEQYF
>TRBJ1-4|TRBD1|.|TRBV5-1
TGCGCCAGCAGCCTGACGACAGGGACTCCAGCAACTAATGAAAAACTGTTTTTT
CASSLTTGTPATNEKLFF
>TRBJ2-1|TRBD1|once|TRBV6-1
TGTGCCAGCAGTGGGCGACAGGGCCCCTCCTACAATGAGCAGTTCTTC
CASSGRQGPSYNEQFF
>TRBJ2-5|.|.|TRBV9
TGTGCCAGCAGCGTAGTTCCTAGCTTGGGGGAGACCCAGTACTTC
CASSVVPSLGETQYF
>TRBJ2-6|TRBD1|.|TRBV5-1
TGCGCCAGCAGCTTGGCCCCTCAGGGGGCCGGCTCTGGGGCCAACGTCCTGACTTTC
CASSLAPQGAGSGANVLTF